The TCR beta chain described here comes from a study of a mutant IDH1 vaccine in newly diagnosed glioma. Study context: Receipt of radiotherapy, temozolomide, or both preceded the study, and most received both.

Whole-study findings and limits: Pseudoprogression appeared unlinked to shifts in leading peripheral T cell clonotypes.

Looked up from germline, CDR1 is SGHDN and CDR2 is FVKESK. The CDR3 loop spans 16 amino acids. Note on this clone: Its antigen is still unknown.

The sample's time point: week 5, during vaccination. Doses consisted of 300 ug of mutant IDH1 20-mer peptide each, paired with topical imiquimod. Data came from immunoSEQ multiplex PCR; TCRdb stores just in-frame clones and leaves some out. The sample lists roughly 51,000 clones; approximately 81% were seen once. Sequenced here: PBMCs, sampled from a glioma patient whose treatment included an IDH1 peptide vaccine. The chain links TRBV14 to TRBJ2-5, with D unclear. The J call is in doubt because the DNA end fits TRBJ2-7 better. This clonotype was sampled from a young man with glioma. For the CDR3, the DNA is TGTGCCAGCAGCCAAGATAGTCATTGGCCTAAGGGCGAGCAGTACTTC. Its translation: CASSQDSHWPKGEQYF.